Following are 9 T cell receptor beta chains from one sample sequenced in a study of blood T cell repertoires in COVID-19. Clones were sequenced by immunoSEQ multiplex PCR, and TCRdb holds only the in-frame ones, with some missing. The sample records about 170,000 clones, around four fifths being singletons. Sequenced sample: peripheral blood. The receptors come from a woman of 80 years or more with COVID-19, enrolled during active disease.

The chain combines TRBV3-1 (or the pseudogene TRBV3-2) with TRBJ2-1, with 7 bases aligning to TRBD2. There are 19 residues in the CDR3. Germline V gives CDR1 LGHDT, CDR2 YNNKEL (reference sequence). Losses at the gene ends were 6 bases for V and 0 bases for J; bases not matched to a gene: 17. The CDR3 DNA is TGTGCCAGCAGAGGCATCACGGGAGGAAGGGACCTCTCCTACAATGAGCAGTTCTTC. Translating gives CASRGITGGRDLSYNEQFF.

The V and J genes are TRBV6-7 and TRBJ2-5, with 10 bases fitting TRBD2. TRBV6-7 falls under the ORF class, with uncertain function. Trimming at V came to 3 bases and at J to 3 bases, leaving 13 bases not matched to a gene. CDR3 size: 18 residues. CDR3 bases: TGTGCCAGCAGTTATTTGGGGAGCGGGGGGGCCGGAAAAGAGACCCAGTACTTC. This codes for CASSYLGSGGAGKETQYF.

The chain uses TRBV5-1 and TRBJ2-1; 14 bases line up with TRBD2. Germline V gene lookup returns CDR1 SGHRS and CDR2 YFSETQ. The CDR3 loop spans 17 amino acids. The ends lost 4 bases at V and 6 bases at J; junction bases unmatched: 9. The CDR3 DNA reads as TGCGCCAGCAGCCCGGGACTAGCGGGGGCTAGATTCAATGAGCAGTTCTTC. It translates to CASSPGLAGARFNEQFF. Variable domain in full (rest from reference TRBV5-1 and TRBJ2-1): KAGVTQTPRYLIKTRGQQVTLSCSPISGHRSVSWYQQTPGQGLQFLFEYFSETQRNKGNFPGRFSGRQFSNSRSEMNVSTLELGDSALYLCASSPGLAGARFNEQFFGPGTRLTVL.

The rearrangement uses TRBV3-1 (or the pseudogene TRBV3-2) and TRBJ2-2; 7 bases are a match to TRBD2. Germline CDR1 reads LGHDT; CDR2 reads YNNKEL (reference sequence). This CDR3 spans 16 amino acids. J gave up 1 base and V 4 bases, and 6 bases lay outside the gene matches. The CDR3 here is CASSPPLAGNTGELFF. The CDR3, as DNA: TGTGCCAGCAGCCCCCCATTAGCGGGGAACACCGGGGAGCTGTTTTTT.

The chain employs TRBV7-9 and TRBJ1-6; the D is unclear. The CDR3 runs to 15 residues. V lost 7 bases, J lost 9 bases, and 19 bases lay in between. Germline V gene lookup returns CDR1 SEHNR and CDR2 FQNEAQ (reference sequence). The chain's CDR3 is CASTYLWEEGSPLHF. CDR3 nucleotide sequence: TGTGCCAGCACCTACCTATGGGAAGAGGGTTCACCCCTCCACTTT.

The chain joins TRBV9 to TRBJ1-5; 7 bases fit TRBD1. The germline gives CDR1 SGDLS, CDR2 YYNGEE. Trimming at V came to 3 bases and at J to 4 bases, leaving 4 bases not matched to a gene. This CDR3 is built from 14 residues. The CDR3 region is CASSDGTVNQPQHF. The CDR3 bases are TGTGCCAGCAGCGACGGGACAGTAAATCAGCCCCAGCATTTT.

V is TRBV20-1 and J is TRBJ2-7; D is unclear. The germline CDR1 and CDR2 sequences are DFQATT and SNEGSKA (reference sequence). V lost 6 bases to trimming and J lost 3 bases, with 9 bases between them. This CDR3 has 11 amino acids. CDR3 amino acids: CSASPGYEQYF. The CDR3 region has the DNA TGCAGTGCCAGCCCAGGCTACGAGCAGTACTTC.

V usage is TRBV5-1 and J usage is TRBJ2-5; weak D call: TRBD1 (6 bases). Germline values: CDR1 SGHRS, CDR2 YFSETQ. The germline V and J ends were trimmed by 5 bases and 4 bases, with 18 bases remaining between them. The CDR3 runs 15 residues. The CDR3, as DNA: TGCGCCAGCAGTTTGACAGGCCACGTTCGAGAGACCCAGTACTTC. As protein: CASSLTGHVRETQYF.

The sample holds one count of this clone. V and J are TRBV12-5 and TRBJ1-2, with D maybe TRBD1 (6 bases). CDR1 LGHNT and CDR2 FRNRAP come from the germline V gene. V lost 0 bases and J 5 bases, leaving 7 bases between the germline ends. The CDR3 runs to 13 residues. CDR3 DNA sequence: TGTGCTAGTGGTTTGGTTACAGGGTATGGCTACACCTTC. Translating it yields CASGLVTGYGYTF.